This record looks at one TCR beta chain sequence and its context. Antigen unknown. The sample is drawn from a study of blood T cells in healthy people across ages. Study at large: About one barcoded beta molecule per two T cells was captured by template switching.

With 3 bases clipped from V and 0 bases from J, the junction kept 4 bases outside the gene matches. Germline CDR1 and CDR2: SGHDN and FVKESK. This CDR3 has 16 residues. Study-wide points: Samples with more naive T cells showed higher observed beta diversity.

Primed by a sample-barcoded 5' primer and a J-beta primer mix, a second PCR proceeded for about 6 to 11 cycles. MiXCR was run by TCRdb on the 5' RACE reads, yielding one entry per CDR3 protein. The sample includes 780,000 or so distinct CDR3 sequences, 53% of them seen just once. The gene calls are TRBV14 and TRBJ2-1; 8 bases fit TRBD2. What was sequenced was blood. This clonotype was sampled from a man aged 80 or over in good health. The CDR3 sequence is CASSQSGSFSYNEQFF. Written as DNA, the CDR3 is TGTGCCAGCAGCCAGAGCGGGAGTTTCTCCTACAATGAGCAGTTCTTC.